This T cell receptor beta chain emerged from a study of cytomegalovirus exposure and HLA in healthy donors (dated by TCRdb to 2015 to 2018). With respect to the entire study: In an earlier analysis of around 540 of the donors, less than 350 Gb of sequence data and 90 million to 120 million unique TCR beta sequences from about 180 million T cells were reported. An early release covering roughly 600 HLA-typed donors comprised approximately 290 gigabases of sequencing data and 85 million or so unique TCR sequences. The aim of the study was to test whether cataloging public T cell receptors could identify signatures of past pathogen exposure. Donor age, sex, ethnicity and CMV serostatus were compiled alongside the repertoire data. Genome-wide SNP genotypes for about 55% of the 666 donors were used in a later genetic analysis, which treated that subset as a discovery cohort. Roughly 5 DR-DQ haplotypes were treated as single units for association and clustering because of strong linkage in the cohort. To decide whether each TCR beta V gene segment behaved as functional or pseudogenic, an earlier analysis of over 500 of the donors relied on high-throughput TCR beta sequencing. Both class I and class II loci were covered by HLA typing, at four-digit resolution. Every discovery cohort repertoire had been produced on one sequencing platform. To predict cytomegalovirus infection status, the study combined high-throughput TCR immunosequencing, statistical association of individual TCRs with disease status, and machine learning. The T cell repertoires of 550 to 850 subjects were profiled by immunosequencing and related to cytomegalovirus serostatus. In a later analysis, previously published TCR beta repertoires from more than 500 donors were re-analyzed and high-resolution HLA genotyping was added so that TCR occurrence patterns could be studied. Across around 400 genotyped donors of the cohort, an average of approximately 240,000 unique TCR beta nucleotide sequences per donor were sequenced, and around 20% of those sequences were non-productive. Of the 300 to 400 genotyped donors, 65% to 90% fell in the genetic ancestry cluster associated with self-reported Caucasian donors. Typing coverage differed by locus: A, B, C, DRB1 and DQB1 were typed in about 629-640 donors, DQA1 in 522, DPA1 in some 600, and DPB1 in 400 to 490. Rather than drawing on any new phenotypic data, the later analysis identified candidate immune exposures from TCR beta sequences and the way those sequences occurred across donors. Along with the roughly 700-subject first cohort, a separate validation cohort of over a hundred different subjects was used. Broader findings and caveats from the paper: According to a later analysis, most CMV-associated TCR beta chains appeared to be HLA-restricted, and the HLA associations seemed to be driven largely by CMV exposure. Cytomegalovirus status was reported to be diagnosed by the classifier with high specificity and sensitivity in both the original and validation cohorts. In a later genetic analysis, a missense DCLRE1C variant was associated with V-gene and J-gene trimming of TCR beta chains, and the association was replicated in an independent cohort. Linkage disequilibrium might explain the correlated functional status among segregating V segments, but an unknown experimental factor could not be excluded. For the cohort, immune exposure information was limited to CMV serostatus. The study gave a list of 150 to 200 TCR beta chains associated with cytomegalovirus. According to a later analysis, parvovirus B19, influenza, CMV and Epstein-Barr virus appeared linked to several top co-occurrence clusters. The earlier analysis of fewer than 750 of the donors excluded approximately 15 rarely observed V segments, including chromosome 9 orphons, because counts were too low. A further reported finding was that TCR beta sequences accurately predicted the HLA-A and HLA-B alleles for most subjects in the first cohort. A few of the identified cytomegalovirus-associated TCR beta chains were confirmed in vitro to be specific for cytomegalovirus antigens. A cluster of highly shared sequence variants was judged likely to be a technical artifact of the sequencing pipeline. When HLA alleles, especially DR and DQ, strongly co-occurred, attributing TCR associations to individual alleles was difficult. The presence/absence analyses assumed that sequencing depth was roughly uniform across donors, and that assumption may not be true. While some public TCRs were present in many individuals, most TCR sequences turned up only very rarely across donors. Because HLA typing was missing for some donors at each locus, association tests included only the typed subset. At a false discovery rate of 0.05, a later analysis linked 15,000 to 20,000 TCR beta sequences to specific HLA alleles. According to a later analysis, TCR association rates differed among HLA loci, with DRB1 alleles showing the most associated TCRs and HLA-C alleles showing the fewest. Compared with the roughly 670-donor mean, donors in an Asian-associated ancestry cluster had fewer N-insertions in productive TCRs, according to a later genetic analysis. According to the authors, the approach could potentially be generalized to other disease states and immunological phenotypes. A later analysis found that HLA-associated TCR beta chains were more clonally expanded and had lower generation probabilities than equally common non-associated chains. In an earlier analysis of some 540 of the donors, most TCR beta V segments appeared in productive rearrangements about 90% or about 30% of the time, broadly matching IMGT annotations. The cohort was sequenced for TCR beta chains only, and without alpha or paired-chain data the features that could be detected were limited.

The cohort consisted of 600 to 750 healthy bone marrow donors. All cohort members were sampled while nominally healthy, although unrecorded immune exposures were likely present. The donor was CMV seronegative and belonged to the group of around 350 seronegative cohort members. Each donor provided a peripheral blood sample, and peripheral blood mononuclear cells were used for TCR beta sequencing. The Qiagen DNeasy Blood Extraction Kit was used to extract genomic DNA from the blood cell samples. Library preparation used the immunoSEQ multiplex PCR assay. For the multiplex PCR, a mixture combining 60 forward primers for TCR Vbeta segments and 13 reverse primers for TCR Jbeta segments was used. The CDR3 region of rearranged TCR beta genes was amplified from genomic DNA with a multiplex PCR assay. The amplified TCR beta libraries were sequenced on the Illumina HiSeq System as 87-base-pair reads. As for how the authors treated the data: A later analysis counted tens of millions of unique TCR beta chains across the 690 or so repertoires, and around 9.9 million of these chains were shared by at least two donors. A nearest-neighbor algorithm error-corrected the raw reads and collapsed the reads into unique sequences, merging closely related sequences to remove PCR and sequencing errors. V, D and J gene segments were assigned by aligning CDR3 sequences to IMGT reference sequences. Each retained sequence needed at least a six-nucleotide match to both a V gene segment and a J gene segment. Rearrangements were called productive when the CDR3 lacked stop codons and stayed in frame with V and J; all others were non-productive. CDR3 was defined by IMGT convention, running from the second conserved V-encoded cysteine to the conserved J-encoded phenylalanine. In an earlier analysis of roughly 610 of the donors, sequences lacking an unambiguous match to a single V gene segment were excluded. In an earlier analysis of almost 600 of the donors, a V segment was called functional when productive rearrangements were above 56.7%, and segregating when the standard deviation between donors exceeded 5%. A statistical classification framework was built to diagnose cytomegalovirus status from the catalog of TCR beta chain sequences. V and J gene assignment, in a later analysis, came from comparing TCR nucleotide sequences with IMGT/GENE-DB human TR gene sequences. A later analysis assigned CDR3 sequences and most-parsimonious VDJ recombination scenarios with the TCRdist pipeline. In a later analysis, each TCR beta chain was defined by its CDR3 amino acid sequence together with its V-gene family, and reads without a unique V-gene family were excluded. To address suspected cross-contamination and a sequencing artifact, a later analysis removed a few hundred highly shared, low-generation-probability nucleotide sequences. For each public chain, a later analysis derived a clonal expansion index from normalized ranks of inferred template counts within each repertoire. In a later analysis, generation probabilities were computed with a VDJ recombination model fitted to out-of-frame rearrangements, and the resulting probabilities were checked against IGoR. A later analysis scored TCR-TCR, TCR-HLA and TCR-CMV co-occurrence with hypergeometric tests, applying a repertoire-size bias correction to TCR pairs. To estimate false discovery rates, a later analysis permuted the HLA or CMV assignments 20 times. In a later analysis, co-occurring TCRs were grouped using DBSCAN, and TCRdist sequence similarity was added for clustering within HLA-allele-positive subsets. Repertoires with fewer than 30,000 or more than 120,000 public chains, plus five repertoires with anomalous nucleotide sharing, were excluded from co-occurrence clustering. Imported from immuneACCESS, the table was reduced by TCRdb to in-frame sequences with V and J called. These copies leave out some clones; in studies compared against another copy, an unresolved V gene accounts for under half, and the cause of the remainder is not known. V and J calls and clone size are those listed in that table; D and trimming were worked out from the DNA. The sample table contains some 170,000 clones; only one count was recorded for under 85% of them. The ten most abundant clones make up approximately 1.8% of the sample.

On this clone itself: The antigen this receptor binds is unknown. The input lacks base qualities; no much larger clone sits a single base away.

Sequencing input: PBMCs. The TCR was taken from a woman aged 25 to 39 in good health and CMV-seronegative.

The CDR3 protein: CASSQGTLDTEAFF. The nucleotides are TGCGCCAGCAGCCAAGGAACTTTAGACACTGAAGCTTTCTTT. The chain employs TRBV4-1 and TRBJ1-1, with no reliable assignment of the D segment. Trimming costs V 1 base and J 3 bases, and their ends lie 9 bases apart. CDR3 length: 14 amino acids, cysteine to phenylalanine. Only the CDR3 portion is preserved as DNA: 42 bases, with reading frame beginning at the first base. CDR1 and CDR2 are read off the germline V gene as MGHRA and YSYEKL.